This T cell receptor (beta chain) was observed in a study of long-term antiretroviral therapy in people with HIV. General study findings and limits: The ART regimens used between the mid-2000s and the late 2010s may be less effective than current ones. The repertoire was dominated at all time points by clones expanded before ART. HIV repertoires covered narrower CDR3 length ranges than controls did.

At survey level, the immunoSEQ assay was run in its v3.0 version. The method was immunoSEQ multiplex PCR; TCRdb's version includes in-frame clones alone and lacks a portion of them. Of about 31,000 clones listed, more than 80% are singletons. Each participant with HIV received care in the United States. This clone was detected only once. Its antigen is unknown. The sample in question was unsorted PBMCs, obtained around 5 years after starting antiretroviral therapy. The clonotype comes from a middle-aged woman with HIV.

The CDR3 DNA reads as TGTGCCAGCAGCCCGGGATACAATGAGCAGTTCTTC. Amino acids: CASSPGYNEQFF. The rearrangement uses TRBV7-2 and TRBJ2-1, with TRBD2 as a possible D gene (5 bases). The CDR3 length is 12 residues. The germline V and J ends were trimmed by 5 bases and 4 bases, with 6 bases remaining between them. The germline V gene has CDR1 SGHTA and CDR2 FQGNSA.